The T cell receptor (beta chain) described here comes from a study of blood T cell repertoires in COVID-19. Per the original methods: For nucleated cells, counts were estimated from reference gene primer amplification. Libraries were prepared by immunoSEQ multiplex PCR; TCRdb keeps only in-frame clonotypes and omits some of them. The V and J calls and clone size come from that table; D and trimming were worked out from the DNA. The sample includes roughly 150,000 clones, around 82% of them seen just once. V trimming: 5 bases; J trimming: 3 bases; junction bases outside the gene matches: 3. The CDR3 is made up of 15 amino acids. The germline gives CDR1 MNHNY, CDR2 SVGAGI (reference sequence).

The chain is built from TRBV6-6 and TRBJ1-5; 11 bases are a match to TRBD1. Material for sequencing was peripheral blood. The source is a woman of 80 years or more with acute or convalescent COVID-19. CDR3 in amino acids: CASSPGQGANQPQHF. Here the CDR3 DNA reads TGTGCCAGCAGTCCTGGACAGGGGGCCAATCAGCCCCAGCATTTT.